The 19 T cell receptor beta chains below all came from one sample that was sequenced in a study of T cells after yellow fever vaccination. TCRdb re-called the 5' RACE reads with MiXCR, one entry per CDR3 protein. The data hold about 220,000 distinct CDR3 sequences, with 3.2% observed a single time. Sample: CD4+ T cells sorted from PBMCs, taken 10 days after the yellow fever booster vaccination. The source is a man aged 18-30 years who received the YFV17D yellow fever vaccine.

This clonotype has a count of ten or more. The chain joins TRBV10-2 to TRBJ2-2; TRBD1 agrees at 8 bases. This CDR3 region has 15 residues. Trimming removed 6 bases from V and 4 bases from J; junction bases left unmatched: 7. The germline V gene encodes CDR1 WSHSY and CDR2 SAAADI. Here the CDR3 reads CASRDGQGSTGELFF. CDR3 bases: TGCGCCAGCAGGGACGGACAGGGATCCACCGGGGAGCTGTTTTTT.

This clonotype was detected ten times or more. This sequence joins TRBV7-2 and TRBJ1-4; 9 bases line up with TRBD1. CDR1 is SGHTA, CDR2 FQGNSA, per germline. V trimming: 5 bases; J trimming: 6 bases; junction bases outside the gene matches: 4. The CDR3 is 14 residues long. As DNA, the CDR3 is TGTGCCAGCAGCCCGGACAGGGGTGATGAAAAACTGTTTTTT. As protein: CASSPDRGDEKLFF.

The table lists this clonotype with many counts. CDR3 DNA sequence: TGTGCCAGCAGCTTAGTTGACGCTGGAAACATTCAGTACTTC. Its protein product is CASSLVDAGNIQYF. V and J are TRBV7-2 and TRBJ2-4, with unresolved D. Trimming shortened V by 1 base and J by 6 bases, and 10 bases separated the two germline ends. The CDR3 totals 14 residues. Germline loops: CDR1 SGHTA, CDR2 FQGNSA.

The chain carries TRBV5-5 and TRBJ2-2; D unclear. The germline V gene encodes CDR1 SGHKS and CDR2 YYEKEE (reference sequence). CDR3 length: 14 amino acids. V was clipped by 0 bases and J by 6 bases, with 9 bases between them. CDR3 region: CASSLGTASGELFF. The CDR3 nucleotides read TGTGCCAGCAGCTTGGGGACCGCATCCGGGGAGCTGTTTTTT.

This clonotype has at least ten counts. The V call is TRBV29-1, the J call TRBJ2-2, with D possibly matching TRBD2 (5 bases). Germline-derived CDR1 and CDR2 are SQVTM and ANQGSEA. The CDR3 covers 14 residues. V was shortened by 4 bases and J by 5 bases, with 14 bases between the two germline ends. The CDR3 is CSVAARADTGELFF. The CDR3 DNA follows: TGCAGCGTTGCTGCGAGGGCAGATACCGGGGAGCTGTTTTTT.

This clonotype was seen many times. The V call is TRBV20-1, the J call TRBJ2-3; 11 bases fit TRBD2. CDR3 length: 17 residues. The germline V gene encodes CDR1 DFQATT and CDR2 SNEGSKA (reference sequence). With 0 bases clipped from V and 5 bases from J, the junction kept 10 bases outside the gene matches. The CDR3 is CSARDSGALAGEDTQYF. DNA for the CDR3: TGCAGTGCTAGAGATAGCGGAGCACTAGCGGGGGAAGATACGCAGTATTTT.

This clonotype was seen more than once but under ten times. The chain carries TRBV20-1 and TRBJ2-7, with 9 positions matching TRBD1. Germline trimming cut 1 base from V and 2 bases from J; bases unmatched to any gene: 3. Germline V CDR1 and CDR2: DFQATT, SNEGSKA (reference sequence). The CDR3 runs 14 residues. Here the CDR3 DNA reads TGCAGTGCTAGAGCCCACAGGGGGCCCTACGAGCAGTACGTC. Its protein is CSARAHRGPYEQYV.

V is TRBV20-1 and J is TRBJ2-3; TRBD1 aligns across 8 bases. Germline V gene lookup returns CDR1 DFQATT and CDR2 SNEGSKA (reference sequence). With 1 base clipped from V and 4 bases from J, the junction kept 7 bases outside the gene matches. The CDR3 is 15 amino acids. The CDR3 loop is CSARGRTGISDTQYF. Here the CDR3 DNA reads TGCAGTGCTAGAGGCCGGACAGGGATATCAGATACGCAGTATTTT.

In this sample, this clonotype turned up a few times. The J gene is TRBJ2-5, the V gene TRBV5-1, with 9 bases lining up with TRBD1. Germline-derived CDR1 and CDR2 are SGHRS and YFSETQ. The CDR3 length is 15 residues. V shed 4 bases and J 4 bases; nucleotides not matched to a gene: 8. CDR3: CASSGGGQGRETQYF. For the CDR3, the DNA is TGCGCCAGCAGCGGGGGGGGACAGGGACGAGAGACCCAGTACTTC.

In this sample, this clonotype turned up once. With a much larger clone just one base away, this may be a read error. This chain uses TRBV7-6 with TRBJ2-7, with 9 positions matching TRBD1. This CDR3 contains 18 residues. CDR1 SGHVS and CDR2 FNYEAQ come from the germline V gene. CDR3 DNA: TGTGCCAGCAGCAGTAAGGGGATGCGGACAGGGGAGTCCTACGAGCAGTTCGTC. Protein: CASSSKGMRTGESYEQFV.

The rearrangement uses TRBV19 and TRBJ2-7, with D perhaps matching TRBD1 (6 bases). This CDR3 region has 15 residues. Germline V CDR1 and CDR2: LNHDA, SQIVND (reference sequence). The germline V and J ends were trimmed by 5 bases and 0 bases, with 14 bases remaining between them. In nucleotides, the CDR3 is TGTGCCAGTAGTCTTCAAGGGGGTAGCTCCTACGAGCAGTACTTC. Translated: CASSLQGGSSYEQYF.

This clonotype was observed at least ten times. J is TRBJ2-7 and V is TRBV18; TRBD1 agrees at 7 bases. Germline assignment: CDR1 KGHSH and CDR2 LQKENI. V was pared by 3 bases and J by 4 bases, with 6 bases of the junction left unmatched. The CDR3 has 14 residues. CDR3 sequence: CASSPRGQSYEQYV. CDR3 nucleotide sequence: TGTGCCAGCTCACCGAGGGGACAGTCTTACGAGCAGTACGTC.

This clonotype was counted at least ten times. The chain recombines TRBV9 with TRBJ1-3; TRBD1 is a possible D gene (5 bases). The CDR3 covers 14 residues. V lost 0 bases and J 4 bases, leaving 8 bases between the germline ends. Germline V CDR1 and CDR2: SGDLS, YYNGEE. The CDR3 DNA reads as TGTGCCAGCAGCGTAGGGGGCGACGGAAACACCATATATTTT. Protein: CASSVGGDGNTIYF.

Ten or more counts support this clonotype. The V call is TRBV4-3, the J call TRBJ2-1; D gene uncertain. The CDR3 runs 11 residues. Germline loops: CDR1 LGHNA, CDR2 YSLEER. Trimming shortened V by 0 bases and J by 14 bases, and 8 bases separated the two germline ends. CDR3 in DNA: TGCGCCAGCAGCCAAGAAGATGCCAAGTTCTTC. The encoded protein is CASSQEDAKFF.

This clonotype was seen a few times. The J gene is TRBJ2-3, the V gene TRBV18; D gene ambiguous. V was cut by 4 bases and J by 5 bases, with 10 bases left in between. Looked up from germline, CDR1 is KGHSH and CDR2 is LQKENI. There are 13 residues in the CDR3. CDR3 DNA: TGTGCCAGCTCACAGGGTTGGCAAGATACGCAGTATTTT. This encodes CASSQGWQDTQYF. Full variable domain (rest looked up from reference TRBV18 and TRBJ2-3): NAGVMQNPRHLVRRRGQEARLRCSPMKGHSHVYWYRQLPEEGLKFMVYLQKENIIDESGMPKERFSAEFPKEGPSILRIQQVVRGDSAAYFCASSQGWQDTQYFGPGTRLTVL.

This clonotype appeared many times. In nucleotides, the CDR3 is TGTGCCAGCAGACATACAGGCTACGGCGAAAAACTGTTTTTT. Protein product: CASRHTGYGEKLFF. V is TRBV7-2 and J is TRBJ1-4; tentative D call: TRBD1 (5 bases). Germline V gene data show CDR1 as SGHTA and CDR2 as FQGNSA. The germline V and J ends were trimmed by 6 bases and 8 bases, with 16 bases remaining between them. This CDR3 has 14 residues. The full variable domain, completed using reference TRBV7-2 and TRBJ1-4, is GAGVSQSPSNKVTEKGKDVELRCDPISGHTALYWYRQSLGQGLEFLIYFQGNSAPDKSGLPSDRFSAERTGGSVSTLTIQRTQQEDSAVYLCASRHTGYGEKLFFGSGTQLSVL.

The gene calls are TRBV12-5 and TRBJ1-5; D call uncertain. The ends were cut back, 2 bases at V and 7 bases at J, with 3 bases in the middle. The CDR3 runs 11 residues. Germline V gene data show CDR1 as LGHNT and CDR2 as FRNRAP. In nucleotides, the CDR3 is TGTGCTAGTGGTTTGAGACAGCCCCAGCATTTT. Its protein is CASGLRQPQHF.

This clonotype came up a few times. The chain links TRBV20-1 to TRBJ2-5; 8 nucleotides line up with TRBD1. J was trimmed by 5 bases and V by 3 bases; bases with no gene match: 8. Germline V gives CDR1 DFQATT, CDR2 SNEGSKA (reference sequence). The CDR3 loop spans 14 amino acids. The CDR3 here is CSASSRGRRETQYF. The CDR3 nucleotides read TGCAGTGCTAGTAGCAGGGGGCGACGCGAGACCCAGTACTTC.

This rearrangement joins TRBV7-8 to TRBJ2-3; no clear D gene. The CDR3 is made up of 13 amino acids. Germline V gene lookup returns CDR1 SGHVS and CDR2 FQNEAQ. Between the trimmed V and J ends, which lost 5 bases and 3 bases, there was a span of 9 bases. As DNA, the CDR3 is TGTGCCAGCAGCCAGGACCGGACAGATACGCAGTATTTT. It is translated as CASSQDRTDTQYF.